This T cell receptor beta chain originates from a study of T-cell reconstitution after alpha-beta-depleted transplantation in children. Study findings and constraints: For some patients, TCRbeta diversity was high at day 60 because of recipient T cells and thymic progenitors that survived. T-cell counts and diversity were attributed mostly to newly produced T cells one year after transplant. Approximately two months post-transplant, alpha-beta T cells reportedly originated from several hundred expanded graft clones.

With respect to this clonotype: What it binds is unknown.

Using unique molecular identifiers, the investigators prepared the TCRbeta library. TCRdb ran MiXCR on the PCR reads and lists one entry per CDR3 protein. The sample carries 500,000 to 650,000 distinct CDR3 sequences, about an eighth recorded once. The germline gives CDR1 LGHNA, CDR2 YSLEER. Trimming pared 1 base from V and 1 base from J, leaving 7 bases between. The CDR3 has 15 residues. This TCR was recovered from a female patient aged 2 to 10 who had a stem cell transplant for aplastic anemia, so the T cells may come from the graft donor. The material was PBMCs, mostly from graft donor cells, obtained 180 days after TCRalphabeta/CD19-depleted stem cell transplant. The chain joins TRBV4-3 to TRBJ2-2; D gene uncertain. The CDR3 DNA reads TGCGCCAGCAGCCAAGGACGAGGGAACACCGGGGAGCTGTTTTTT. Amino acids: CASSQGRGNTGELFF.